This paragraph reports one TCR beta chain. As yet, its antigen is unknown. Libraries for TCR beta were made by quantitative 5'-RACE with molecular barcodes. TCRdb re-analysed the 5' RACE reads in MiXCR, keeping a single row per CDR3 protein. Among fewer than 400,000 distinct CDR3 sequences listed, 14% to 15% were seen once. The data belong to a study of CD8 T cells in ankylosing spondylitis. Findings and limits, study-wide: A TCR beta motif of eight or nine highly homologous variants seemed to mark ankylosing spondylitis blood.

The clonotype comes from a male donor with ankylosing spondylitis or in good health (not recorded which). The source material was blood, either unsorted or a sorted T cell fraction (not recorded which).

CDR3 in amino acids: CASSRWGATDTQYF. DNA for the CDR3: TGTGCCAGCAGCCGCTGGGGGGCAACAGATACGCAGTATTTT. V and J are TRBV5-6 and TRBJ2-3; D is perhaps TRBD1 or TRBD2 (6 bases each). The germline gives CDR1 SGHDT, CDR2 YYEEEE. The CDR3 extends over 14 amino acids. V lost 4 bases and J lost 3, with 12 bases in between.